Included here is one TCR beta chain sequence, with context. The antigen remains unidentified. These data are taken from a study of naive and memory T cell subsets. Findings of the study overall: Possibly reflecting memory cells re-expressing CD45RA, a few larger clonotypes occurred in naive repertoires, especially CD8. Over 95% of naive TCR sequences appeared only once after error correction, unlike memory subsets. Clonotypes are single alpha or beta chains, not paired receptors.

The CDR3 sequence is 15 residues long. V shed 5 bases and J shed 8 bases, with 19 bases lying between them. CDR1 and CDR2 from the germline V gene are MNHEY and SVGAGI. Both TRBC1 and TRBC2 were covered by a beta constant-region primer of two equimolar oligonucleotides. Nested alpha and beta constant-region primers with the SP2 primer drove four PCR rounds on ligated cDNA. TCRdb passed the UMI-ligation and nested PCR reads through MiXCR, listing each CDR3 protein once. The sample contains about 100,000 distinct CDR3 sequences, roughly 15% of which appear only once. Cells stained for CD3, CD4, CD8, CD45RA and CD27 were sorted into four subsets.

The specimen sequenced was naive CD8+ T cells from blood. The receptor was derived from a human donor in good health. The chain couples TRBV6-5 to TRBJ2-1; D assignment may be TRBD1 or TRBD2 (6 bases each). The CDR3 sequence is CASSRGGSWGDEQFF. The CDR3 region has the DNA TGTGCCAGCAGTAGAGGGGGTAGTTGGGGGGATGAGCAGTTCTTC.